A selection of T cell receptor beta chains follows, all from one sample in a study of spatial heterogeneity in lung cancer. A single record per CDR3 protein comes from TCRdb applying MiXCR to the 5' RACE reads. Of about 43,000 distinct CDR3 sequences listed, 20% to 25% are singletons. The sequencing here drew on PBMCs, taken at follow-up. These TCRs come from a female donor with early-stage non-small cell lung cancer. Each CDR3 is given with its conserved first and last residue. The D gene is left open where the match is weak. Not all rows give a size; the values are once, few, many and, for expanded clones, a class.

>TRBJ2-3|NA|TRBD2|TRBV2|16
CASSDKRGGRLDTQYF
TGTGCCAGCAGTGACAAGCGGGGGGGCAGGTTAGATACGCAGTATTTT
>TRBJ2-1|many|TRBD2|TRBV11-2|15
CASSPLAGRANEQFF
TGTGCCAGCAGCCCGTTAGCGGGGAGGGCCAATGAGCAGTTCTTC
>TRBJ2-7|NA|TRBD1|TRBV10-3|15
CAISRQGDTPYEQYF
TGTGCCATCAGTAGACAGGGCGACACCCCCTACGAGCAGTACTTC
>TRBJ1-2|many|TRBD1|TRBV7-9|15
CASTQWDRENYGYTF
TGTGCCAGCACCCAGTGGGACAGGGAAAACTATGGCTACACCTTC
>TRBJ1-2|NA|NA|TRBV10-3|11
CAISVDSGYTF
TGTGCCATCAGTGTGGACAGTGGCTACACCTTC
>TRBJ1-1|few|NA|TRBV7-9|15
CASSLNPDLNTEAFF
TGTGCCAGCAGCTTAAATCCAGACTTGAACACTGAAGCTTTCTTT
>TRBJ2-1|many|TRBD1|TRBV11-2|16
CASSPLRQGPHNEQFF
TGTGCCAGCAGCCCACTCAGACAGGGACCCCACAATGAGCAGTTCTTC
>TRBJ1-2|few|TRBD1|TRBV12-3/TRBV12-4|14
CASSTTGGSYGYTF
TGTGCCAGCAGTACGACAGGGGGTAGCTATGGCTACACCTTC
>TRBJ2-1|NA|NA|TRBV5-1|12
CASAPMSNEQFF
TGCGCCAGCGCTCCTATGAGTAATGAGCAGTTCTTC
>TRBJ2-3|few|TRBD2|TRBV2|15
CASSGTSGTPDTQYF
TGTGCCAGCAGTGGAACTAGCGGGACCCCAGATACGCAGTATTTT
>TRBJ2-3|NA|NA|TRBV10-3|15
CAIRVSWEEVDTQYF
TGTGCCATCAGGGTCTCGTGGGAGGAGGTGGATACGCAGTATTTT
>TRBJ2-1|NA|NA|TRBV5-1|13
CASSLTSGNEQFF
TGCGCCAGCAGCTTAACCTCGGGCAATGAGCAGTTCTTC
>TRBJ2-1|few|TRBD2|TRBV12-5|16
CASGPLSGSSYNEQFF
TGTGCTAGTGGCCCCCTTAGCGGGAGCTCCTACAATGAGCAGTTCTTC
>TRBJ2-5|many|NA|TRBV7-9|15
CASSPPTGPQETQYF
TGTGCCAGCAGCCCCCCGACAGGCCCCCAAGAGACCCAGTACTTC
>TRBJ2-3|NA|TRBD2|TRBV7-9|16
CASSRGLAGNRDTQYF
TGTGCCAGCAGCCGCGGACTAGCGGGAAATCGAGATACGCAGTATTTT
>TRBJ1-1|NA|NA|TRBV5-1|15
CASSSASGWGTEAFF
TGCGCCAGCAGCTCGGCCTCGGGGTGGGGCACTGAAGCTTTCTTT
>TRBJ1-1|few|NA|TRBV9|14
CASSVEGRGTEAFF
TGTGCCAGCAGCGTAGAGGGCCGGGGCACTGAAGCTTTCTTT
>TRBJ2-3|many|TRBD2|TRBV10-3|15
CAIRSRLAGADTQYF
TGTGCCATCAGAAGCAGACTAGCGGGGGCAGATACGCAGTATTTT
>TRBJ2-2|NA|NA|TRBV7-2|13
CASSLGPTGELFF
TGTGCCAGCAGCTTGGGACCTACCGGGGAGCTGTTTTTT
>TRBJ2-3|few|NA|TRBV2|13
CASSGLVTDTQYF
TGTGCCAGCAGCGGACTCGTCACAGATACGCAGTATTTT
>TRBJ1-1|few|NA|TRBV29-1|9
CSVTSEAFF
TGCAGCGTCACGTCGGAAGCTTTCTTT
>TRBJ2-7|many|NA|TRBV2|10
CASSGYEQYF
TGTGCCAGCAGTGGTTACGAGCAGTACTTC
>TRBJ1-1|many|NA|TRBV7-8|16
CASSLGGLLLNTEAFF
TGTGCCAGCAGCTTAGGGGGACTTCTCCTGAACACTGAAGCTTTCTTT
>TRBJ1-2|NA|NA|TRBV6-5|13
CASSYSSGVGYTF
TGTGCCAGCAGTTACTCCTCCGGAGTCGGCTACACCTTC
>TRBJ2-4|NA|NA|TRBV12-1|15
CASSFGTSAKNIQYF
TGTGCCAGCAGCTTCGGGACTAGCGCTAAAAACATTCAGTACTTC
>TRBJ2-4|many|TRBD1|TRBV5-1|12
CASSLGTGRQYF
TGCGCCAGCAGCTTGGGGACAGGACGCCAGTACTTC
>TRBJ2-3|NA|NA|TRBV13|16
CASSLAGTGVTDTQYF
TGTGCCAGCAGCTTAGCCGGGACGGGGGTCACAGATACGCAGTATTTT
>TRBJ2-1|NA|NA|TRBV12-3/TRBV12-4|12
CASSFLPLAGFF
TGTGCCAGCAGTTTCCTGCCGCTAGCCGGGTTCTTC
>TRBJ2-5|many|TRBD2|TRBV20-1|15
CSASRTSGSGETQYF
TGCAGTGCTAGCAGGACTAGCGGGAGTGGAGAGACCCAGTACTTC
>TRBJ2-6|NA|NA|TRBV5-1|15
CASSAGAAGANVLTF
TGCGCCAGCAGCGCAGGGGCGGCCGGGGCCAACGTCCTGACTTTC
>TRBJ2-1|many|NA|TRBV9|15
CASSAGLGTYNEQFF
TGTGCCAGCAGCGCGGGTCTAGGCACGTACAATGAGCAGTTCTTC
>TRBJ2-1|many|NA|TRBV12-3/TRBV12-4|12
CASSLIGDEQFF
TGTGCCAGCAGTTTAATTGGCGATGAGCAGTTCTTC
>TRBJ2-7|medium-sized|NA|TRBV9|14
CASSVEDSSYEQYF
TGTGCCAGCAGCGTAGAAGACAGCTCCTACGAGCAGTACTTC
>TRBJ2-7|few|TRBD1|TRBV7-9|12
CASGRTGNEQYF
TGTGCCAGCGGTCGGACAGGAAACGAGCAGTACTTC
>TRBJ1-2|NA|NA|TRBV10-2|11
CASKDGYGYTF
TGCGCCAGTAAAGATGGCTATGGCTACACCTTC